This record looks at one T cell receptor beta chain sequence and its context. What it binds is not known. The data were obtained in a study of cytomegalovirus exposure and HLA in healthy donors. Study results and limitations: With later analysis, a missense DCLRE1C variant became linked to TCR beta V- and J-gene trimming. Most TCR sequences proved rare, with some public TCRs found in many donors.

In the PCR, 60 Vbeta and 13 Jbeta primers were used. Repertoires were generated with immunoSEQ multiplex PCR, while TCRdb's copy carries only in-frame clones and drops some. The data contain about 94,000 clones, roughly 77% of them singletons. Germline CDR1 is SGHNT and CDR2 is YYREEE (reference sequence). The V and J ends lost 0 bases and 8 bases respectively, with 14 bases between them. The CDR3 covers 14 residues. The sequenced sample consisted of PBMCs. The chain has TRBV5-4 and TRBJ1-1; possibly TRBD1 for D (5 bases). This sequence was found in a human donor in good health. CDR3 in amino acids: CASSLAGGDLEAFF. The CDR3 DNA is TGTGCCAGCAGCTTGGCCGGAGGGGACCTAGAAGCTTTCTTT.